Presented here are 24 T cell receptor beta chains from one specimen sequenced in a study of shared clonotypes between healthy human individuals. Naive CD8 isolation took CD45RO-negative cells positively selected for CCR7 and excluded terminally differentiated effector memory CD45RA+ cells. Clones were read by immunoSEQ multiplex PCR, and TCRdb kept only the in-frame ones, dropping some. The top ten hold 0.85% to 1.2% of the sample, which has roughly 2 million clones, about 95% seen once. Material: naive CD8+ T cells sorted from blood. These TCRs come from a man younger than 35 in good health.

This chain connects TRBV19 to TRBJ2-7; D may be TRBD2 (5 bases). The CDR3 runs 16 residues. Between the trimmed V and J ends, which lost 3 bases and 1 base, there was a span of 16 bases. Germline assignment: CDR1 LNHDA and CDR2 SQIVND (reference sequence). CDR3 amino acids: CASSIFSPRGSYEQYF. CDR3 nucleotide sequence: TGTGCCAGTAGTATCTTCTCACCCCGAGGGTCCTACGAGCAGTACTTC.

The chain joins TRBV7-6 to TRBJ2-1, with TRBD2 identical over 9 bases. The CDR3 extends over 17 amino acids. Germline V lookup: CDR1 SGHVS, CDR2 FNYEAQ. Trimming at V came to 7 bases and at J to 7 bases, leaving 17 bases not matched to a gene. The CDR3 region is CASTNHPPSGIKNEQFF. Written as DNA, the CDR3 is TGTGCCAGCACGAATCACCCCCCTAGCGGGATAAAGAATGAGCAGTTCTTC.

As concerns this clone: In the same sample, other DNA sequences code for this CDR3. The chain is built from TRBV7-9 and TRBJ2-7; D unclear. CDR1 is SEHNR, CDR2 FQNEAQ, per germline (reference sequence). The CDR3 contains 14 residues. Trimming pared 0 bases from V and 2 bases from J, leaving 8 bases between. CDR3 sequence (DNA): TGTGCCAGCAGCTTAGCGCTTAGTACCTACGAGCAGTACTTC. Its translation is CASSLALSTYEQYF.

The rearrangement joins TRBV11-2 to TRBJ2-7, with a possible D match to TRBD1 (5 bases). Germline V gene sequence: CDR1 SGHAT, CDR2 FQNNGV. The CDR3 length is 14 residues. Deletions cut 2 bases from V and 1 base from J, with 9 bases between. CDR3 DNA: TGTGCCAGCAGCTTACGGGCAGGGTCCTACGAGCAGTACTTC. Protein product: CASSLRAGSYEQYF.

Only one count was recorded for this clone. The chain links TRBV9 to TRBJ2-7; TRBD1 matches 7 bases. The germline V gene encodes CDR1 SGDLS and CDR2 YYNGEE. The CDR3 length is 17 residues. The junction had 18 bases not matched to a gene; V was cut back by 3 bases and J by 6 bases. This chain's CDR3 is CASSGTRDRGNWGEQYF. CDR3 in DNA: TGTGCCAGCAGCGGGACCCGGGACAGAGGTAATTGGGGCGAGCAGTACTTC.

Details on this clone: Additional DNA sequences in this sample encode the identical CDR3. The chain couples TRBV4-3 to TRBJ1-1; tentative D call: TRBD1 (6 bases). The CDR3 runs to 14 residues. Germline values: CDR1 LGHNA, CDR2 YSLEER. The V end lost 3 bases, the J end lost 4 bases, and 12 bases lay between the germline ends. The CDR3 DNA reads TGCGCCAGCAGCCATCTTGAGGGGGGCACTGAAGCTTTCTTT. It is translated as CASSHLEGGTEAFF.

This chain joins TRBV2 and TRBJ1-4, with D unresolved. V was cut by 3 bases and J by 14 bases, with 13 bases left in between. CDR1 is SNHLY, CDR2 FYNNEI, per germline. The CDR3 is 12 residues long. The CDR3 DNA is TGTGCCAGCAGTGACCCGGGCCACGGGCTGTTTTTT. Translation: CASSDPGHGLFF.

This chain uses TRBV5-1 with TRBJ2-7; 10 bases agree with TRBD2. The CDR3 contains 17 residues. The germline V gene has CDR1 SGHRS and CDR2 YFSETQ. Trimming removed 0 bases from V and 2 bases from J; junction bases left unmatched: 8. CDR3: CASSLGLAGVAPYEQYF. The CDR3 nucleotides are TGCGCCAGCAGCTTGGGGCTAGCGGGGGTCGCCCCCTACGAGCAGTACTTC.

The J gene is TRBJ2-5, the V gene TRBV7-9, with TRBD1 identical over 7 bases. The V and J ends lost 5 bases and 2 bases, in that order; junction bases with no gene match: 8. Germline loops: CDR1 SEHNR, CDR2 FQNEAQ (reference sequence). CDR3 size: 15 residues. As DNA, the CDR3 is TGTGCCAGCAGCCGACCGGGACAGATACAAGAGACCCAGTACTTC. Protein: CASSRPGQIQETQYF.

V and J are TRBV19 and TRBJ1-1, with D unclear. CDR1 and CDR2 from the germline V gene are LNHDA and SQIVND (reference sequence). V was shortened by 7 bases and J by 1 base, with 13 bases between the two germline ends. This CDR3 region has 14 residues. Written as DNA, the CDR3 is TGTGCCAGTACCCCTCAGCTAGGGAACACTGAAGCTTTCTTT. Its translation: CASTPQLGNTEAFF. Filled out from reference TRBV19 and TRBJ1-1, the complete variable domain reads DGGITQSPKYLFRKEGQNVTLSCEQNLNHDAMYWYRQDPGQGLRLIYYSQIVNDFQKGDIAEGYSVSREKKESFPLTVTSAQKNPTAFYLCASTPQLGNTEAFFGQGTRLTVV.

The rearrangement joins TRBV7-6 to TRBJ2-1; no reliable D call. Germline V gene sequence: CDR1 SGHVS, CDR2 FNYEAQ. With 4 bases removed from V and 7 bases from J, the gap between germline ends came to 11 bases. The CDR3 has 13 amino acids. CDR3 amino acids: CASSSRAGNEQFF. The CDR3 region has the DNA TGTGCCAGCAGCTCACGTGCCGGGAATGAGCAGTTCTTC.

The V call is TRBV9, the J call TRBJ1-1; 8 bases line up with TRBD1. The junction had 15 bases not matched to a gene; V was cut back by 4 bases and J by 7 bases. From germline, CDR1 is SGDLS and CDR2 YYNGEE. The CDR3 loop spans 16 amino acids. CDR3 sequence (DNA): TGTGCCAGCAGCCCCTCTAGCAGGACAGGGCAAGATGAAGCTTTCTTT. Its translation is CASSPSSRTGQDEAFF. Together with reference TRBV9 and TRBJ1-1, the CDR3 gives the full variable domain: DSGVTQTPKHLITATGQRVTLRCSPRSGDLSVYWYQQSLDQGLQFLIQYYNGEERAKGNILERFSAQQFPDLHSELNLSSLELGDSALYFCASSPSSRTGQDEAFFGQGTRLTVV.

This chain connects TRBV4-3 to TRBJ2-3, with TRBD2 matching 11 bases. CDR3 length equals 16 residues. Germline CDR1 and CDR2: LGHNA and YSLEER. The J segment lost 0 bases and the V segment lost 1 base, leaving 0 bases of the junction unmatched. The CDR3 DNA reads TGCGCCAGCAGCCAAGTAGCGGGAGGGAGCACAGATACGCAGTATTTT. Translating gives CASSQVAGGSTDTQYF.

This clone came up a few times. The chain uses TRBV2 and TRBJ1-6; no clear D gene. The germline V gene encodes CDR1 SNHLY and CDR2 FYNNEI. This CDR3 has 15 residues. V dropped 4 bases and J dropped 8 bases, with 15 bases sitting between them. CDR3 protein: CASSARSSGDSPLHF. CDR3 DNA sequence: TGTGCCAGCAGTGCCCGGTCGAGTGGGGATTCACCCCTCCACTTT. Using reference TRBV2 and TRBJ1-6 for the parts outside the CDR3, the full variable domain is EPEVTQTPSHQVTQMGQEVILRCVPISNHLYFYWYRQILGQKVEFLVSFYNNEISEKSEIFDDQFSVERPDGSNFTLKIRSTKLEDSAMYFCASSARSSGDSPLHFGNGTRLTVT.

This clone has a single count. V is TRBV13 and J is TRBJ2-6, with 10 bases that match TRBD2. Germline CDR1 and CDR2: PRHDT and FYEKMQ (reference sequence). V trimming: 5 bases; J trimming: 4 bases; junction bases outside the gene matches: 14. The CDR3 extends over 19 amino acids. The CDR3 sequence is CASSPFGGGLAAGANVLTF. The DNA of the CDR3 is TGTGCCAGCAGCCCTTTCGGCGGAGGACTAGCGGCAGGGGCCAACGTCCTGACTTTC.

V usage is TRBV9 and J usage is TRBJ2-3; 10 bases are shared with TRBD1. Per the germline V gene, CDR1 is SGDLS and CDR2 is YYNGEE. V lost 4 bases to trimming and J lost 3 bases; unmatched junction nucleotides: 5. There are 15 residues in the CDR3. The CDR3 DNA sequence: TGTGCCAGCAGCCGAGGACAGGGGGTAACAGATACGCAGTATTTT. Protein sequence: CASSRGQGVTDTQYF.

The chain links TRBV2 to TRBJ2-1; D is ambiguous. Germline V lookup: CDR1 SNHLY, CDR2 FYNNEI. The CDR3 is 15 residues long. The ends were cut back, 4 bases at V and 0 bases at J, with 10 bases in the middle. For the CDR3, the DNA is TGTGCCAGCAGTGTTGAGGATAGCTCCTACAATGAGCAGTTCTTC. Protein: CASSVEDSSYNEQFF.

The chain joins TRBV12-2 to TRBJ1-6. TRBV12-2 is classified as a pseudogene. This CDR3 spans 17 amino acids. The chain's CDR3 is CASRSPLRVPLGSPLHF. For the CDR3, the DNA is TGTGCAAGTCGCTCTCCTCTACGAGTGCCTCTGGGGTCACCCCTCCACTTT.

Remarks on this clone: Different DNA sequences within this sample yield the same CDR3. The chain links TRBV5-1 to TRBJ2-2; D possibly corresponds to TRBD1 (6 bases). The V end was cut by 4 bases, the J end by 0 bases, with 10 bases between. Germline CDR1 SGHRS, CDR2 YFSETQ. CDR3 length equals 15 residues. CDR3 loop: CASSPDRTNTGELFF. The CDR3 region has the DNA TGCGCCAGCAGCCCGGACAGAACGAACACCGGGGAGCTGTTTTTT.

The V call is TRBV6-1, the J call TRBJ1-6; the match to TRBD1 covers 8 bases. Germline V CDR1 and CDR2: MNHNS, SASEGT. CDR3 length: 14 amino acids. Trimming took 7 bases from V and 6 from J; bases not matched to a gene: 5. The CDR3 spells CASIQTGANSPLHF. The CDR3 DNA is TGTGCCAGCATTCAGACAGGGGCTAATTCACCCCTCCACTTT.

The genes are TRBV10-2 and TRBJ2-7; D gene unclear. Germline assignment: CDR1 WSHSY and CDR2 SAAADI. The CDR3 loop spans 14 amino acids. V was pared by 3 bases and J by 1 base, with 10 bases between. The CDR3 reads CASSDGYRSYEQYF. DNA for the CDR3: TGCGCCAGCAGTGACGGCTACCGATCCTACGAGCAGTACTTC.

The chain is built from TRBV2 and TRBJ2-1; 11 bases are a match to TRBD2. The CDR3 contains 16 residues. Germline CDR1 SNHLY, CDR2 FYNNEI. The ends lost 6 bases at V and 8 bases at J; junction bases unmatched: 12. DNA for the CDR3: TGTGCCAGCAGCTCTCGGGGACTAGCGGAAGTAGATGAGCAGTTCTTC. It is translated as CASSSRGLAEVDEQFF. Supplemented by reference TRBV2 and TRBJ2-1, the full variable domain reads EPEVTQTPSHQVTQMGQEVILRCVPISNHLYFYWYRQILGQKVEFLVSFYNNEISEKSEIFDDQFSVERPDGSNFTLKIRSTKLEDSAMYFCASSSRGLAEVDEQFFGPGTRLTVL.

The rearrangement links TRBV5-6 to TRBJ2-7; D uncertain. Trimming left V 2 bases short and J 2 bases short, with 8 bases between. The germline V gene encodes CDR1 SGHDT and CDR2 YYEEEE. This CDR3 spans 13 amino acids. The CDR3 spells CASSFQDAYEQYF. In DNA form, the CDR3 reads TGTGCCAGCAGCTTCCAGGACGCCTACGAGCAGTACTTC.

This chain uses TRBV28 with TRBJ2-7; D unresolved. CDR3 size: 13 residues. V was pared by 3 bases and J by 5 bases, with 11 bases between. The V gene's germline CDR1 is MDHEN and CDR2 SYDVKM. This CDR3 reads CASSFFLLDEQYF. The CDR3 nucleotides are TGTGCCAGCAGTTTTTTTCTACTGGACGAGCAGTACTTC.